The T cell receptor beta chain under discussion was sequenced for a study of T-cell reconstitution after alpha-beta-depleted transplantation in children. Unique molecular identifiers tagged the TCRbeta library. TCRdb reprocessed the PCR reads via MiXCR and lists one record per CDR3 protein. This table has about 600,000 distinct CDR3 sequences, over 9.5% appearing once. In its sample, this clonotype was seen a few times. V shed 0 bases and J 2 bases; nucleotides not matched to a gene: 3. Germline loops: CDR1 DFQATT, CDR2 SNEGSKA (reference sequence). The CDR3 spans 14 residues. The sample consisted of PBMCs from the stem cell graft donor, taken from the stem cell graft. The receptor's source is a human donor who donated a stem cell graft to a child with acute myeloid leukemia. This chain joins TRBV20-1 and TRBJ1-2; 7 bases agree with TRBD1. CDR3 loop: CSAREGTVNYGYTF. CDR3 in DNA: TGCAGTGCTAGAGAAGGGACAGTCAACTATGGCTACACCTTC.